One sample yielded the 11 T cell receptor beta chains listed below, sequenced in a study of tumor-infiltrating lymphocytes in primary liver carcinoma. The authors took blood RNA from unsorted whole blood and also extracted germline DNA. Priming with a constant-region primer yielded TCR beta cDNA from 450 to 550 ng total RNA. Libraries for TCR beta were built through three nested multiplex PCR rounds, which together made up a slightly modified ARM-PCR procedure. For approximately 9 cycles apiece, the opening two PCR rounds ran with TRBV1-TRBV30 forward primers and a C-beta reverse primer. Using its own MiXCR run on the multiplex PCR reads, TCRdb lists one record per CDR3 protein. This sample carries some 180,000 distinct CDR3 sequences, over 45% of them seen once, and the ten largest clones take under 75%. The specimen was peripheral blood. Every receptor here comes from a man aged 40-49 years with primary liver carcinoma and hepatitis B virus infection.

In regard to this clonotype: Germline and junction disagree at one end, which may indicate a read error. V usage is TRBV29-1 and J usage is TRBJ2-2; D gene unclear. Per the germline V gene, CDR1 is SQVTM and CDR2 is ANQGSEA. This CDR3 has 14 amino acids. The CDR3 region is CSVEVHGDTGELFF. CDR3 coding DNA: TGCAGTGTTGAAGTGCATGGTGACACCGGGGAGCTGTTTTTT.

This clonotype came up once. Its ends do not fully match the called genes, so a read error is possible. V usage is TRBV4-1 and J usage is TRBJ2-7; D is ambiguous. This CDR3 is built from 13 residues. Germline loops: CDR1 MGHRA, CDR2 YSYEKL. The CDR3 DNA reads as TGCACCAGCAGCCCCTCTCAGAGCTACGAGCAGTACTTC. This codes for CTSSPSQSYEQYF.

Remarks on this clonotype: Its ends do not fully match the called genes, so a read error is possible. The chain employs TRBV11-2 and TRBJ2-2; D unclear. CDR3 length: 13 residues. CDR1 and CDR2 from the germline V gene are SGHAT and FQNNGV. DNA for the CDR3: TGTGTCAGCAGCTCCCGAGCCACGGGGGAGCTGTTTTTT. As protein: CVSSSRATGELFF. Full variable domain (remainder filled in from reference TRBV11-2 and TRBJ2-2): EAGVAQSPRYKIIEKRQSVAFWCNPISGHATLYWYQQILGQGPKLLIQFQNNGVVDDSQLPKDRFSAERLKGVDSTLKIQPAKLEDSAVYLCVSSSRATGELFFGEGSRLTVL.

This clonotype has at least ten counts. Sequence at one end of the junction differs from germline and may be a read error. The chain links TRBV4-1 to TRBJ2-1; the D is unclear. The CDR3 is made up of 11 amino acids. The germline gives CDR1 MGHRA, CDR2 YSYEKL. The CDR3 is CASSLINEQFF. In DNA, the CDR3 is TGTGCCAGCAGCTTAATAAATGAGCAGTTCTTC.

This rearrangement joins TRBV6-5 to TRBJ2-7; D might be TRBD2 (5 bases). The V gene's germline CDR1 is MNHEY and CDR2 SVGAGI. The V end lost 6 bases, the J end lost 5 bases, and 20 bases lay between the germline ends. The CDR3 extends over 15 amino acids. CDR3: CASRPPGSRIDEQYF. CDR3 sequence (DNA): TGTGCCAGCAGGCCACCGGGATCCCGAATAGACGAGCAGTACTTC.

This clonotype showed up just once. At one end, the junction sequence differs from germline, possibly due to a read error. The rearrangement joins TRBV11-2 to TRBJ1-2, with unresolved D. The CDR3 is 14 residues long. Looked up from germline, CDR1 is SGHAT and CDR2 is FQNNGV. DNA of the CDR3: TGCGCCAGCAGCTCCCGGAGGTGGGTAGATGGCTACACCTTC. It codes for CASSSRRWVDGYTF.

Concerning this clonotype itself: An end of the junction does not agree with germline; a read error may underlie this. The CDR3: CASSLLSQGEVFF. CDR3 nucleotides: TGTGCCAGCAGTTTATTAAGCCAAGGGGAAGTTTTCTTT. V and J are TRBV12-3 or TRBV12-4 and TRBJ1-1, with a possible D match to TRBD1 (5 bases). CDR3 size: 13 residues.

About this clonotype itself: Its ends do not fully match the called genes, so a read error is possible. This chain connects TRBV6-2 or TRBV6-3 to TRBJ2-7; D not certain. CDR1 MNHEY and CDR2 SVGEGT come from the germline V gene. CDR3 length: 12 residues. For the CDR3, the DNA is TGTGGCAGCAGTTACCCCCCCTACGAGCAGTACTTC. It yields the protein CGSSYPPYEQYF.

As for this clonotype: This may arise from a read error, as a much more abundant clone is one base away. The genes are TRBV29-1 and TRBJ2-1, with TRBD2 matching 7 bases. J gave up 6 bases and V 4 bases, and 6 bases lay outside the gene matches. This CDR3 spans 13 amino acids. Per the germline V gene, CDR1 is SQVTM and CDR2 is ANQGSEA. The DNA of the CDR3 is TGCAGCGTTGGGACTAGTTGGGGCAATGAGCAGTTCTTC. This translates into CSVGTSWGNEQFF.

The CDR3 DNA sequence: TGTGCCAGCACCCCGGACAGGGGAAGGGAGACCCAGTACTTC. It codes for CASTPDRGRETQYF. The V gene is TRBV6-6, the J gene TRBJ2-5; 9 nucleotides match TRBD1. CDR1 and CDR2 (germline): MNHNY, SVGAGI (reference sequence). With V trimmed by 7 bases and J by 5 bases, 8 bases remained unmatched. CDR3 length: 14 residues.

With respect to this clonotype: A junction end diverges from the germline sequence, so it may reflect a read error. This chain uses TRBV5-6 with TRBJ2-7; TRBD2 agrees at 10 bases. The germline V gene encodes CDR1 SGHDT and CDR2 YYEEEE. This CDR3 has 15 amino acids. This CDR3 is CASSPRPSGSYELYF. The CDR3 coding sequence is TGTGCCAGCAGTCCACGGCCTAGCGGGAGCTACGAGCTGTACTTC.